The sequence of this TCR beta chain was determined in a study of shared clonotypes between healthy human individuals. Some clones are missing from TCRdb's copy, which holds only in-frame ones; the method was immunoSEQ multiplex PCR. In the table there are a few million clones, approximately 92% of which are singletons. This CDR3 comprises 15 residues. Germline V gene lookup returns CDR1 SQVTM and CDR2 ANQGSEA. V lost 5 bases and J 4 bases, leaving 20 bases between the germline ends. The naive CD8 fraction comprised CD45RO-negative cells positively selected for CCR7 and excluded terminally differentiated effector memory CD45RA+ cells.

The source material was naive CD8+ T cells from PBMCs. The TCR was taken from a man aged 18 to 29 in good health. Some clones in this sample may be carry-over from other donors' samples. The V gene is TRBV29-1, the J gene TRBJ1-1; D remains ambiguous. CDR3 nucleotide sequence: TGCAGCGTTAGAGAGGTTGGCAAACCGGGCACTGAAGCTTTCTTT. It translates to CSVREVGKPGTEAFF.